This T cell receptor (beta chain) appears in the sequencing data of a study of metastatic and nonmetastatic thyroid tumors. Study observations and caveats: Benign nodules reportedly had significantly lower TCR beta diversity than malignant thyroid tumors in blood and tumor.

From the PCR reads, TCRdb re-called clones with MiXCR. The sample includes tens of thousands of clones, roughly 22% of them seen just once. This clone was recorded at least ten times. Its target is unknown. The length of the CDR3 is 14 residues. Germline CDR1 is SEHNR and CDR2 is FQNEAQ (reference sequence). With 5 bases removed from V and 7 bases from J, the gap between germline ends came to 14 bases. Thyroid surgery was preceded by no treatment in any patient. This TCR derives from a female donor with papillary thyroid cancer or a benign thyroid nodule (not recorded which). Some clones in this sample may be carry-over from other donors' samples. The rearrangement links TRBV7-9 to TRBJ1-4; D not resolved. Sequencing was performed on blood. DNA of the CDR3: TGTGCCAGCAGCGCCGCGGGAGGTCTTGAAAAACTGTTTTTT. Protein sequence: CASSAAGGLEKLFF.